This T cell receptor beta chain was recorded in a study of cytomegalovirus exposure and HLA in healthy donors. Study-wide findings and caveats: Of the V segments, some could not be distinguished, including TRBV6-2 and TRBV6-3, and were excluded. Per a later analysis, HLA-associated TCR beta chains showed more clonal expansion than other, equally common TCR beta chains.

The CDR3 runs to 13 residues. The germline gives CDR1 SQVTM, CDR2 ANQGSEA. V was trimmed by 2 bases and J by 5 bases, leaving 12 bases between them. The donors were healthy bone marrow donors. 13 Jbeta primers and 60 Vbeta primers were used for the PCR. Assay used: immunoSEQ multiplex PCR; TCRdb lists only in-frame clones, some missing. The data show roughly 150,000 clones, 80% to 90% seen once. As regards this clone: As yet, its antigen is unknown.

The source is a man aged 25-40 years in good health and CMV-seropositive. The genes are TRBV29-1 and TRBJ2-5; possibly TRBD2 for D (7 bases). Material for sequencing was PBMCs. CDR3 nucleotides: TGCAGCGTTGAACGGGGGGCTATCGAGACCCAGTACTTC. Translated, it gives CSVERGAIETQYF.